This entry features one TCR beta chain sequence. This clonotype was seen once. It has no known antigen specificity. No quality values exist for individual bases; no much larger clone is one base distant. One read yields weak evidence. RNA was extracted with the RNeasy kit and roughly 0.45 to 1 ug was reverse transcribed using random hexamers. The immunoSEQ multiplex PCR assay, which covers 54 Vbeta and 13 Jbeta segments, was used to amplify TCR beta CDR3 regions. To correct PCR amplification bias, a synthetic template baseline was used for both primer optimization and computational correction. The source study handled its data this way. Reads were assigned to V, D and J genes according to IMGT and analyzed in immunoSEQ Analyzer, with only productive sequences retained. To calculate clonality, Shannon entropy was normalized by log2 of the number of productive unique sequences and then subtracted from one. For each patient and control, public and private clones were evaluated among the 100 most prevalent clones. Susac-specific clones were defined as absent from healthy and MS cohorts, roughly 1,100 published viral clones and other ImmuneACCESS disease sequences. TCRdb cleaned the public reads at Q25 with fastp, built clones with MiXCR and kept in-frame beta chains. Entries are consolidated by CDR3 protein sequence, retaining the most common genes and DNA. The V and J calls were determined by TCRdb, not by the authors. This sample comprises tens of thousands of distinct CDR3 sequences, 85% to 95% of them detected only once. Over 0.5% of the sample lies in the top ten.

Its CDR3 holds 12 amino acids, cysteine through phenylalanine. Just the 36-base CDR3 DNA is kept, in frame starting at base 1. V is clipped by 0 bases and J by 8 bases, and the sequence between their germline boundaries is 8 bases long. From the germline V gene, CDR1 is SQVTM and CDR2 is ANQGSEA. Peripheral blood CD8+ and CD4+ T cells from healthy donors, Susac syndrome patients and multiple sclerosis patients were profiled using high-throughput TCR beta sequencing. Recently defined diagnostic criteria for definite or probable disease were met by the Susac syndrome patients. Bulk CD8+ and CD4+ T cells were purified by magnetic negative isolation, while CD8+ TEMRA cells were enriched using FACS. Blood was drawn into EDTA tubes, processed within 24 hours, and PBMCs were isolated by density gradient centrifugation. PBMCs intended for TCR sequencing were cryopreserved in liquid nitrogen and were subsequently thawed in a 37 degrees C water bath. The sorted or isolated CD4+, CD8+ and CD8+ TEMRA cells reached a purity of at least 90%.

This specimen belongs to a study of CD8 T cells in Susac syndrome (dated by TCRdb to between 2018 and 2020). Regarding the study in general: Among the sequenced Susac syndrome patients, six had clinically active disease and about eight were in clinical remission. Whether CD8+ T cell activation and differentiation in Susac syndrome was antigen driven was tested using repertoire sequencing. At blood withdrawal, Susac syndrome patients were either therapy-naive, taking corticosteroids (in some cases with IVIg as well), or taking IVIg alone. Here is what the overall study found, with its caveats: In the CD4+ T cell repertoire of Susac syndrome patients, clonal expansion was not detected. The number of individuals in the TCR sequencing and HLA analysis was recognized as being relatively small.

This sequence uses TRBV29-1 and TRBJ1-3, and perhaps TRBD1 as D gene, on 5 matching bases. The receptor comes from a human donor with Susac syndrome. Input material: CD4+ T cells from PBMCs. CDR3 reads: CSVEDRGDTIYF. The bases read TGCAGCGTTGAAGATCGAGGGGACACCATATATTTT.